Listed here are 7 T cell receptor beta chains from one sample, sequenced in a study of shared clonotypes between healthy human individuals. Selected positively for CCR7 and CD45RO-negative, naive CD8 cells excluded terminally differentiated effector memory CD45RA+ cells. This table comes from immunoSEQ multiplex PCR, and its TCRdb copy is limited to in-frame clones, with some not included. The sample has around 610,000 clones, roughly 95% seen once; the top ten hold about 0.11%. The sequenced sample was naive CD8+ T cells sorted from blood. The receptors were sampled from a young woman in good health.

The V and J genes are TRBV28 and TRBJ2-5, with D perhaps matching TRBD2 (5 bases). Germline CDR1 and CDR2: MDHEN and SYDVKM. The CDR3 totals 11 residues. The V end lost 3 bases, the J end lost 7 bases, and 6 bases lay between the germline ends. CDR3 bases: TGTGCCAGCAGTTTCCGGGGGACCCAGTACTTC. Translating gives CASSFRGTQYF.

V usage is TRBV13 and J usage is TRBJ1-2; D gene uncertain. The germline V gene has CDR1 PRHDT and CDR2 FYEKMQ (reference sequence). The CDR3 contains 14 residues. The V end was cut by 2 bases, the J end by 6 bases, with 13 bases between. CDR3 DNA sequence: TGTGCCAGCAGCTTATCGGTGGGAGGAGATGGCTACACCTTC. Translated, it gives CASSLSVGGDGYTF.

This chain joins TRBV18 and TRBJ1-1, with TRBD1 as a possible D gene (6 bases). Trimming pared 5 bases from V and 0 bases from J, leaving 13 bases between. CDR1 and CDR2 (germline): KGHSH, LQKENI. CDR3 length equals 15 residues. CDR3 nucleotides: TGTGCCAGCTCAACCGACAGGCCTATGAACACTGAAGCTTTCTTT. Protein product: CASSTDRPMNTEAFF.

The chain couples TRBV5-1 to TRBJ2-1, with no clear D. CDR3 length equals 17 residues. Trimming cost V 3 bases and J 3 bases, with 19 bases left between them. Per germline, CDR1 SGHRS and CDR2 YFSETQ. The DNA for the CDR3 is TGCGCCAGCAGCTGGGGTGACGGACGATCAAACTACAATGAGCAGTTCTTC. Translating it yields CASSWGDGRSNYNEQFF.

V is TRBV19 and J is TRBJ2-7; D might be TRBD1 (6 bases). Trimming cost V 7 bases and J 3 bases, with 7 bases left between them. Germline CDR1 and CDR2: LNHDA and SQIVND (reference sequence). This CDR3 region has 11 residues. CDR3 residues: CASKDSYEQYF. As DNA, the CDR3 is TGTGCCAGTAAGGACAGCTACGAGCAGTACTTC.

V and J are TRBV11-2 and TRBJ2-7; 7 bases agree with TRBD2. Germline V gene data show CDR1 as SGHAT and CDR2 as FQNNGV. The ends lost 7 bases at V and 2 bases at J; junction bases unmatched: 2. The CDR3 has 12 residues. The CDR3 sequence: CASTGTTYEQYF. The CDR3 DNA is TGTGCCAGCACTGGGACTACCTACGAGCAGTACTTC.

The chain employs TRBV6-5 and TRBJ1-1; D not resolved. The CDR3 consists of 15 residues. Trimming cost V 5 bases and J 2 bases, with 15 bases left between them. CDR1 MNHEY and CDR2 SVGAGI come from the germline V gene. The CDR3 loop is CASSTVRHTNTEAFF. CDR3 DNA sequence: TGTGCCAGCAGTACCGTCAGACATACTAACACTGAAGCTTTCTTT.